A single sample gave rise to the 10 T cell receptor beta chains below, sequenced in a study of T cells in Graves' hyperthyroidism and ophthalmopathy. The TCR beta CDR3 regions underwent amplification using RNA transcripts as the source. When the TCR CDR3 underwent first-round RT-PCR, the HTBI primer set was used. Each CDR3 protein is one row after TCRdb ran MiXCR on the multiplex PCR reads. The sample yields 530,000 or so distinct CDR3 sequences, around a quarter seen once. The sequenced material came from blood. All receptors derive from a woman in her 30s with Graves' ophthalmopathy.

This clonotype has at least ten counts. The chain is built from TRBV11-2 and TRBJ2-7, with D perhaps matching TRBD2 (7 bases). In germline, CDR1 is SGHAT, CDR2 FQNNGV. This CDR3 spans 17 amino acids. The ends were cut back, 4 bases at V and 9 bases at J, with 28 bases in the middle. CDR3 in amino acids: CASSSRPHAGAPLWQYF. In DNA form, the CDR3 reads TGTGCCAGCAGCTCGCGACCCCATGCGGGGGCCCCGCTCTGGCAGTACTTC.

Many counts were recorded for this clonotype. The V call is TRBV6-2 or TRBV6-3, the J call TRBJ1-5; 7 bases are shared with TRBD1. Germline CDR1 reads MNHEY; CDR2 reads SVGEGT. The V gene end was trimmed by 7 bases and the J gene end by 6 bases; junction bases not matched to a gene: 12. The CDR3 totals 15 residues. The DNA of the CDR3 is TGTGCCAGCACCTGGGAGGGGGCGAGTGGTCAGCCCCAGCATTTT. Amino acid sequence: CASTWEGASGQPQHF.

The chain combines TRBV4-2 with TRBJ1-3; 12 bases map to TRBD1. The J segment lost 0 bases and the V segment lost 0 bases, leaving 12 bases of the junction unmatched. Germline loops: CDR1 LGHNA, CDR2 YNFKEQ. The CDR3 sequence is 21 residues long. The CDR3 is CASSQERAGTGGFDSGNTIYF. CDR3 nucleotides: TGTGCCAGCAGCCAAGAACGGGCCGGGACAGGGGGCTTCGACTCTGGAAACACCATATATTTT.

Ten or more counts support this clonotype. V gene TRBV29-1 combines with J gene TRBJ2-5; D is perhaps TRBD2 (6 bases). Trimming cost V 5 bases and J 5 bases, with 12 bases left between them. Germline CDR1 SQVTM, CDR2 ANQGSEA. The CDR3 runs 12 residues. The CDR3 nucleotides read TGCAGCGTTAGGAGGGATCTGGAGACCCAGTACTTC. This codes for CSVRRDLETQYF.

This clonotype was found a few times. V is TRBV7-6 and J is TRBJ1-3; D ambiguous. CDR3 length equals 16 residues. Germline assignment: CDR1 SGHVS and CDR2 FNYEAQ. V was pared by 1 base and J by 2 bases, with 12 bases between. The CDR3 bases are TGTGCCAGCAGCTTAGGAAGGGCGAGGGCTGGAAACACCATATATTTT. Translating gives CASSLGRARAGNTIYF.

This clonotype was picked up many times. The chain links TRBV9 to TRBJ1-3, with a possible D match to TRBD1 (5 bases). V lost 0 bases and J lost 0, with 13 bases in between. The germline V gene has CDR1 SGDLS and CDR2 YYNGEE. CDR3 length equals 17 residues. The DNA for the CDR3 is TGTGCCAGCAGCGTAGAGGGGAGGGACCACTCTGGAAACACCATATATTTT. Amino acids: CASSVEGRDHSGNTIYF.

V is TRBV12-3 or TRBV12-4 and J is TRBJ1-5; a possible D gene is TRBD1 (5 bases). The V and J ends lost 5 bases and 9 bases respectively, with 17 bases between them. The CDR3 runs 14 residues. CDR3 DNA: TGTGCCAGCAGTCCCATGGGCAGGGAATGGCCCCAGCATTTT. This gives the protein CASSPMGREWPQHF.

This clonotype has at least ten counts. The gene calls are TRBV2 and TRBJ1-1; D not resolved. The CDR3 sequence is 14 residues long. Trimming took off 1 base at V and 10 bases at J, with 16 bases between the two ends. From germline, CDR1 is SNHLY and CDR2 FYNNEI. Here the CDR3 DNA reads TGTGCCAGCAGTGAAGGAATAGGGAGGATCGGAGCTTTCTTT. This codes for CASSEGIGRIGAFF.

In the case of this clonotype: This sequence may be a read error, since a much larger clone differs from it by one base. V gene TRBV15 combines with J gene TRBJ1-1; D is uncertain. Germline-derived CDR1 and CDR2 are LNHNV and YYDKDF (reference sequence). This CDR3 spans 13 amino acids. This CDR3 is CVTSRLAISEAFF. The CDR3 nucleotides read TGTGTCACCAGCAGACTTGCCATCTCTGAAGCTTTCTTT.

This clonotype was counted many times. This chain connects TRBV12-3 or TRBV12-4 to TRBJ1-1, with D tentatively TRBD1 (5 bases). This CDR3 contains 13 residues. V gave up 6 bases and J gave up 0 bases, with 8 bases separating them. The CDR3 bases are TGTGCCAGCAGCTCACAGGTGAACACTGAAGCTTTCTTT. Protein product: CASSSQVNTEAFF.